This note documents a single T cell receptor beta chain sequence. The record originates from a study of blood T cell repertoires in COVID-19. Clones were read by immunoSEQ multiplex PCR, and TCRdb kept only the in-frame ones, dropping some. Here the sample spans 120,000 to 150,000 clones, roughly 84% being singletons. The CDR3 is made up of 14 amino acids. V shed 5 bases and J 5 bases; nucleotides not matched to a gene: 7. Germline values: CDR1 SGHTA, CDR2 FQGNSA. The source material was PBMCs or T cells enriched from blood (not recorded which). The gene calls are TRBV7-2 and TRBJ2-3, with TRBD2 matching over 7 bases. The sequence was obtained from a middle-aged man with acute COVID-19. CDR3 amino acids: CASSPGGSVDTQYF. CDR3 coding DNA: TGTGCCAGCAGCCCCGGGGGGAGTGTAGATACGCAGTATTTT.